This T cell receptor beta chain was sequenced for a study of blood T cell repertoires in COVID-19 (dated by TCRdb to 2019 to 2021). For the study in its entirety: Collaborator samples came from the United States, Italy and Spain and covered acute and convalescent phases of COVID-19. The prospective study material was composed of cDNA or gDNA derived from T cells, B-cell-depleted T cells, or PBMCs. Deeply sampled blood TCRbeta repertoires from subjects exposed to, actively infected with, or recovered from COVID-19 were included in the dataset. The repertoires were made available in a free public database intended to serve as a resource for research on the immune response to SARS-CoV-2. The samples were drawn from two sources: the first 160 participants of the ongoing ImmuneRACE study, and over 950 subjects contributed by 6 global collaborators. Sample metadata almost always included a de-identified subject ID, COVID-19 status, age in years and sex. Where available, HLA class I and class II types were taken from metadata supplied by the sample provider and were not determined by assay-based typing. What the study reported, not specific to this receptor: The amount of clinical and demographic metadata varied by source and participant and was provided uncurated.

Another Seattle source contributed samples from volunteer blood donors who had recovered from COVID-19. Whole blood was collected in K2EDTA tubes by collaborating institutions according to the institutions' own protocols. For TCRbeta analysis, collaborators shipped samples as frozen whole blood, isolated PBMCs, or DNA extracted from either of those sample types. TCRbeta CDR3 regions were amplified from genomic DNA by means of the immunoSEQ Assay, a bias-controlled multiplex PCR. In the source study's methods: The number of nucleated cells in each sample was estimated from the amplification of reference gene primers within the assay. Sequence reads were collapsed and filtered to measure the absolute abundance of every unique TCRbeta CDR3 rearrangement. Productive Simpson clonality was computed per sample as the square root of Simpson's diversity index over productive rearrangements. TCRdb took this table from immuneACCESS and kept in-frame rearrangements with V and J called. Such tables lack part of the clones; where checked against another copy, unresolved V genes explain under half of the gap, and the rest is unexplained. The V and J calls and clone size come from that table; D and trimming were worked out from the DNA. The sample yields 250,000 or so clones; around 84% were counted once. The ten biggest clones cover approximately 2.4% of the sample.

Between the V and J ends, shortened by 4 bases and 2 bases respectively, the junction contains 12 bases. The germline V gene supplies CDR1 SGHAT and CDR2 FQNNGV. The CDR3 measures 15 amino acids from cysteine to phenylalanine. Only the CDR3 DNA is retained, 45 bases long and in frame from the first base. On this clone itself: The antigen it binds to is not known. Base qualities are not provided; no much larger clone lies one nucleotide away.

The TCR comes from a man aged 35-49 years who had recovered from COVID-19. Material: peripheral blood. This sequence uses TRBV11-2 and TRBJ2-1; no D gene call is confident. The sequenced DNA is TGTGCCAGCAGCTCTCTGCGGCAGACCTACAATGAGCAGTTCTTC. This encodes CASSSLRQTYNEQFF.